These T cell receptor beta chains were read from a single sample in a study of blood T cell repertoires in COVID-19. TCRdb's table, derived via immunoSEQ multiplex PCR, lists solely in-frame clones and lacks some. The profile shows some 190,000 clones, about 80% of them singletons. The sample taken for sequencing was PBMCs or T cells enriched from blood (not recorded which). All receptors come from a man in his sixties who had been exposed to COVID-19. Each CDR3 is given with its conserved first and last residue. Each record gives: clone size, V gene, J gene, D gene, CDR3 DNA, CDR3 protein. D genes are given only for firm matches. Clone size is shown for a subset of rows, as once, few, many or a class of expanded clone.

NA,TRBV5-1,TRBJ2-1,NA,TGCGCCAGCAGCTTGGCCCGGGCAGGGGTGGGTGAGCAGTTCTTC,CASSLARAGVGEQFF
few,TRBV6-6,TRBJ2-5,TRBD1,TGTGCCAGCACCGGGACAGGGGAATCCCAAGAGACCCAGTACTTC,CASTGTGESQETQYF
NA,TRBV7-2,TRBJ2-7,TRBD2,TGTGCCAGCAGCTTAGACGGCGGGAGTGGTTCTTACGAGCAGTACTTC,CASSLDGGSGSYEQYF
NA,TRBV5-4,TRBJ2-3,TRBD2,TGTGCCAGCAGCGGCGGGACTAGCGGGAGGAAAGAAACTAGCACAGATACGCAGTATTTT,CASSGGTSGRKETSTDTQYF
NA,TRBV25-1,TRBJ2-7,NA,TGTGCCAGCAGTGCCCGGGACAACTCCTACGAGCAGTACTTC,CASSARDNSYEQYF
NA,TRBV11-3,TRBJ1-5,NA,TGTGCCAGCAGCCAGGGGATCGGGGGCAATCAGCCCCAGCATTTT,CASSQGIGGNQPQHF
NA,TRBV28,TRBJ1-2,TRBD1,TGTGCCAGCAAATTGGGACAGCTCTATGGCTACACCTTC,CASKLGQLYGYTF
NA,TRBV30,TRBJ1-3,NA,TGTGCCTGGAGTGTAGGGGTATCTGGAAACACCATATATTTT,CAWSVGVSGNTIYF
NA,TRBV11-2,TRBJ2-1,NA,TGTGCCAGCCTCAATTCCGGCGGTGTTTCCTACAATGAGCAGTTCTTC,CASLNSGGVSYNEQFF
NA,TRBV19,TRBJ2-1,TRBD1,TGTGCCAGCTGCGGGGACAGGAGCTCCTACAATGAGCAGTTCTTC,CASCGDRSSYNEQFF
NA,TRBV12-3/TRBV12-4,TRBJ1-1,NA,TGTGCCAGCAGTCCGGTCGGGAACACTGAAGCTTTCTTT,CASSPVGNTEAFF
once,TRBV2,TRBJ1-5,NA,TGTGCCAGCAGTGAAGCGGGGCAGGTTAGCAATCAGCCCCAGCATTTT,CASSEAGQVSNQPQHF
NA,TRBV3-1/TRBV3-2,TRBJ2-3,TRBD2,TGTGCCAGCAGCCCCGGACTAGCGGGGTACACAGATACGCAGTATTTT,CASSPGLAGYTDTQYF
few,TRBV7-2,TRBJ1-2,TRBD1,TGTGCCAGCAGCAGACCGGGACAGCATTATGGCTACACCTTC,CASSRPGQHYGYTF